This TCR beta chain appears in the sequencing data of a study of T cells in Graves' hyperthyroidism and ophthalmopathy. The TCR beta CDR3 regions underwent amplification using RNA transcripts as the source. The HTBI primer set was used in a first-round RT-PCR of the TCR CDR3. MiXCR, run by TCRdb on the multiplex PCR reads, gives a single entry per CDR3 protein. This sample has 350,000 to 450,000 distinct CDR3 sequences, with around an eighth found just once. Each ophthalmopathy patient scored at least 3 on the Clinical Activity Score and at least 4 on NOSPECS grade, with duration under 3 months. This CDR3 has 16 residues. Germline V gene lookup returns CDR1 KGHSH and CDR2 LQKENI. J was trimmed by 4 bases and V by 0 bases; bases with no gene match: 6.

Sample: blood. The chain uses TRBV18 and TRBJ2-7, with 10 bases identical to TRBD2. This TCR was sampled from a man in his fifties or sixties with Graves' ophthalmopathy. The CDR3 coding sequence is TGTGCCAGCTCACCACCGAGAACTAGCGGGATTTACGAGCAGTACTTC. It specifies CASSPPRTSGIYEQYF.